Listed below are T cell receptor beta chains from one sample, sequenced in a study of cytomegalovirus exposure and HLA in healthy donors. Profiling relied on immunoSEQ multiplex PCR, and the TCRdb table lists in-frame clones only, not all of them. Here the sample spans around 150,000 clones, 70% to 90% being singletons. Sequencing input: PBMCs. The receptors were gathered from a man aged 18 to 35 in good health and CMV-seronegative. The CDR3 runs from the conserved cysteine through the conserved F or W. A D gene is named only where the DNA matches it firmly. Clone size is given for some rows only: seen once, a few or many times, or a class if the clone is expanded.

>TRBJ2-2|NA|TRBV30|NA
CAWSVSLTLTGELFF
TGTGCCTGGAGTGTTAGCTTAACTCTCACCGGGGAGCTGTTTTTT
>TRBJ1-1|NA|TRBV5-1|NA
CASKALWTEGTEAFF
TGCGCCAGCAAAGCTTTATGGACGGAGGGAACTGAAGCTTTCTTT
>TRBJ2-1|TRBD2|TRBV4-2|NA
CASSRPKAGYNEQFF
TGTGCCAGCAGCCGCCCAAAAGCGGGGTACAATGAGCAGTTCTTC
>TRBJ2-3|TRBD2|TRBV5-4|NA
CASSDPSGSSDTQYF
TGTGCCAGCAGCGATCCTAGCGGGAGCTCAGATACGCAGTATTTT
>TRBJ2-2|TRBD1|TRBV4-1|NA
CASSQVAQGATGELFF
TGCGCCAGCAGCCAAGTCGCCCAGGGGGCCACCGGGGAGCTGTTTTTT
>TRBJ1-2|NA|TRBV7-9|once
CASSSTGVDGYTF
TGTGCCAGCAGCTCAACCGGGGTAGATGGCTACACCTTC
>TRBJ2-7|TRBD2|TRBV4-2|NA
CASSQGLAMSYEQYF
TGTGCCAGCAGCCAGGGACTAGCGATGTCCTACGAGCAGTACTTC
>TRBJ1-6|TRBD1|TRBV15|NA
CATSSQGAYNSPLHF
TGTGCCACCAGCAGCCAGGGGGCCTATAATTCACCCCTCCACTTT
>TRBJ2-7|TRBD2|TRBV7-9|NA
CASSITSGSSYEQYF
TGTGCCAGCAGCATCACTAGCGGCAGCTCCTACGAGCAGTACTTC
>TRBJ2-2|NA|TRBV11-2|NA
CASSLMPTNTGELFF
TGTGCCAGCAGCTTAATGCCTACGAACACCGGGGAGCTGTTTTTT
>TRBJ2-3|TRBD2|TRBV28|NA
CASSQFRGEGLPDTQYF
TGTGCCAGCAGCCAGTTCCGGGGGGAGGGCCTCCCAGATACGCAGTATTTT
>TRBJ1-1|NA|TRBV28|NA
CASSMGSGGNLEAFF
TGTGCCAGCAGTATGGGTTCCGGGGGGAACCTTGAAGCTTTCTTT
>TRBJ2-5|NA|TRBV5-4|NA
CASSLNSQETQYF
TGTGCCAGCAGCTTGAACAGCCAAGAGACCCAGTACTTC
>TRBJ1-2|TRBD1|TRBV5-4|once
CASSKDRVFGYTF
TGTGCCAGCAGCAAGGACAGGGTCTTTGGCTACACCTTC
>TRBJ2-5|TRBD2|TRBV5-1|NA
CASTGTSGGGETQYF
TGCGCCAGCACCGGGACTAGCGGGGGGGGTGAGACCCAGTACTTC
>TRBJ2-4|TRBD2|TRBV2|NA
CASSETSGKNIQYF
TGTGCCAGCAGTGAGACTAGCGGGAAAAACATTCAGTACTTC
>TRBJ1-2|NA|TRBV28|NA
CASSSQGLYGYTF
TGTGCCAGCAGTTCCCAGGGTCTCTATGGCTACACCTTC
>TRBJ2-1|TRBD2|TRBV5-1|NA
CASSLFSSGGGNEQFF
TGCGCCAGCAGCCTCTTTTCTAGCGGGGGAGGCAATGAGCAGTTCTTC
>TRBJ2-7|TRBD2|TRBV30|NA
CAWSVLLAGVRQQYF
TGTGCCTGGAGTGTACTTCTAGCGGGAGTTCGGCAGCAGTACTTC